A selection of T cell receptor beta chains follows, all from one sample in a study of blood T cell repertoires in COVID-19. Only in-frame clones appear in the TCRdb table, and some are missing; sequencing was by immunoSEQ multiplex PCR. Of more than 200,000 clones in the sample, about 88% were seen once. Sequencing was performed on peripheral blood. The source of these receptors is a woman aged 40 to 55 who had recovered from COVID-19. Both conserved end residues are part of each CDR3. A D gene is named only where the DNA matches it firmly. Not all rows give a size; the values are once, few, many and, for expanded clones, a class.

abundance	j_gene	v_gene	d_gene	CDR3nt	CDR3aa
-	TRBJ2-1	TRBV18	TRBD2	TGTGCCAGCTCACCGGGACTAGTGAATGAGCAGTTCTTC	CASSPGLVNEQFF
-	TRBJ1-2	TRBV19	-	TGTGCCAGTATCAACCTGAGGACGGGGGAGGAACGTGGCTACACCTTC	CASINLRTGEERGYTF
-	TRBJ1-2	TRBV9	TRBD1	TGTGCCAGCAGCGCCCGTAGGGACAGTACCTATGGCTACACCTTC	CASSARRDSTYGYTF
-	TRBJ2-1	TRBV4-3	-	TGCGCCAGCAGCCAAGATCGGGGGAAAGGCTCCTACAATGAGCAGTTCTTC	CASSQDRGKGSYNEQFF
-	TRBJ1-6	TRBV5-6	-	TGTGCCAGCAGCTTGGGAGGACAGCGCTATAATTCACCCCTCCACTTT	CASSLGGQRYNSPLHF
-	TRBJ1-2	TRBV11-3	TRBD1	TGTGCCAGCAGCTTAGAGACAGGGCGGAATGGCTACACCTTC	CASSLETGRNGYTF
-	TRBJ1-3	TRBV2	TRBD1	TGTGCCATAGCTGGGACAGTAGGTGATTTGGTCTCTGGAAACACCATATATTTT	CAIAGTVGDLVSGNTIYF
-	TRBJ2-5	TRBV5-1	TRBD2	TGCGCCAGCAGACAGGGACTAGCGGCGATCCAAGAGACCCAGTACTTC	CASRQGLAAIQETQYF
-	TRBJ1-1	TRBV30	-	TGTGCCTGGAAACTTCAACGGACAGAGAACACTGAAGCTTTCTTT	CAWKLQRTENTEAFF
-	TRBJ1-2	TRBV9	-	TGTGCCAGCAGCGTAGGGGGAGTAATTAACTATGGCTACACCTTC	CASSVGGVINYGYTF
-	TRBJ2-7	TRBV5-1	TRBD2	TGCGCCAGCAGCTTGGGTCGAGTAAGCGGGAGCGACGAGCAGTACTTC	CASSLGRVSGSDEQYF
-	TRBJ1-2	TRBV27	-	TGTGCCAGCAGTTCTGGGGCCACTAACTATGGCTACACCTTC	CASSSGATNYGYTF
once	TRBJ2-7	TRBV7-6	TRBD2	TGTGCCAGCAGCTCTCAGGCGGGGGGCCGCTACGAGCAGTACTTC	CASSSQAGGRYEQYF
-	TRBJ1-2	TRBV4-1	-	TGCGCCAGCAGCCAAGAGTCCGGACACCCCCCTAACTATGGCTACACCTTC	CASSQESGHPPNYGYTF
once	TRBJ2-6	TRBV5-1	-	TGCGCCAGCAGGGACAGTTCCTTCTCTGGGGCCAACGTCCTGACTTTC	CASRDSSFSGANVLTF
-	TRBJ2-1	TRBV4-1	TRBD1	TGCGCCAGCAGCCAAGATACGACAGGGCGAACGAGCTACAATGAGCAGTTCTTC	CASSQDTTGRTSYNEQFF
once	TRBJ2-7	TRBV29-1	TRBD2	TGCAGCGTTGGGGGGGGACGGACCTACGAGCAGTACTTC	CSVGGGRTYEQYF
-	TRBJ1-1	TRBV12-3/TRBV12-4	-	TGTGCCAGCAGATTACCAGGGGACACTGAAGCTTTCTTT	CASRLPGDTEAFF
once	TRBJ2-7	TRBV2	-	TGTGCCAGCAGTGAGTCTTGGGCCGGTCCCTACGAGCAGTACTTC	CASSESWAGPYEQYF
-	TRBJ2-7	TRBV28	-	TGTGCCAGCAGACGTCCCGCAGGGGTGGTCTACGAGCAGTACTTC	CASRRPAGVVYEQYF
few	TRBJ2-3	TRBV4-2	-	TGTGCCAGCAGCCAAGAGCCAGGGGGAGGAACAGATACGCAGTATTTT	CASSQEPGGGTDTQYF
-	TRBJ2-5	TRBV9	-	TGTGCCAGCAGCGTAGAGGGGTTAGAGACCCAGTACTTC	CASSVEGLETQYF
-	TRBJ2-3	TRBV5-1	TRBD2	TGCGCCAGCAGCTTGGGACTAGCGGGGGGAGCAGATACGCAGTATTTT	CASSLGLAGGADTQYF
-	TRBJ2-5	TRBV5-5	-	TGTGCCAGCAGCTTGGGACAGGCCCAAGAGACCCAGTACTTC	CASSLGQAQETQYF
-	TRBJ1-2	TRBV18	-	TGTGCCAGCTCACCTCTAGACTCCCCTAACTATGGCTACACCTTC	CASSPLDSPNYGYTF
-	TRBJ2-5	TRBV11-2	TRBD1	TGTGCCAGCAGCGTACTCCAGGGGGCGCGAAGGGAGACCCAGTACTTC	CASSVLQGARRETQYF
-	TRBJ1-5	TRBV11-2	TRBD1	TGTGCCAGCAGCTTAGCGGGGACAGATCAGCCCCAGCATTTT	CASSLAGTDQPQHF
once	TRBJ1-5	TRBV10-3	-	TGTGCCATCAGTGACCAAAGGGGGGGGACCAATCAGCCCCAGCATTTT	CAISDQRGGTNQPQHF
-	TRBJ2-1	TRBV5-1	-	TGCGCCAGCAGCCCCGAAGGGGGATATGAGCAGTTCTTC	CASSPEGGYEQFF
-	TRBJ2-2	TRBV13	TRBD2	TGTGCCAGCAGCTTAAGCACGCGATCCCCGGGACTAGCGGGAGCGAACACCGGGGAGCTGTTTTTT	CASSLSTRSPGLAGANTGELFF
-	TRBJ1-6	TRBV9	-	TGTGCCAGCAGCGTAGAAGGGAGCGGGGGATCACCCCTCCACTTT	CASSVEGSGGSPLHF
-	TRBJ2-3	TRBV7-2	TRBD2	TGTGCCAGCAGCTTAGGCCGAGCGGGGGGGTACACAGATACGCAGTATTTT	CASSLGRAGGYTDTQYF
-	TRBJ1-6	TRBV11-2	-	TGTGCCAGCAGCTTCCCCGGGAATTCACCCCTCCACTTT	CASSFPGNSPLHF
-	TRBJ1-4	TRBV6-5	TRBD1	TGTGCCAGCAGTTTCCGGGACAGGGGTGAAAAACTGTTTTTT	CASSFRDRGEKLFF
-	TRBJ2-1	TRBV7-3	TRBD2	TGTGCCAGCAGCTCCTATCCTAGCGGGAGGCGGAATGAGCAGTTCTTC	CASSSYPSGRRNEQFF
once	TRBJ1-5	TRBV7-2	TRBD1	TGTGCCAGCAGCGCCGACAGGGGAGGCGGCAATCAGCCCCAGCATTTT	CASSADRGGGNQPQHF
-	TRBJ2-5	TRBV2	-	TGTGCCAGCAGTGAAACCAGGGAGACCCAGTACTTC	CASSETRETQYF
-	TRBJ2-5	TRBV4-2	TRBD2	TGTGCCAGCAGCCAAGCCACTAGCGGGGGTGAGACCCAGTACTTC	CASSQATSGGETQYF
-	TRBJ1-5	TRBV18	-	TGTGCCAGCTCACCTCAGGGCTCCAATCAGCCCCAGCATTTT	CASSPQGSNQPQHF
many	TRBJ1-3	TRBV4-1	TRBD1	TGCGCCAGCAGCCAAGCGGGCCGGCGAGACAGGGCAAACTTCCGAAACACCATATATTTT	CASSQAGRRDRANFRNTIYF
-	TRBJ1-3	TRBV9	-	TGTGCCAGCAGCGTAGCTGGGGCAGGGGCCTCTGGAAACACCATATATTTT	CASSVAGAGASGNTIYF
-	TRBJ2-6	TRBV5-1	-	TGCGCCAGCAAGACTGGATACTCTGGGGCCAACGTCCTGACTTTC	CASKTGYSGANVLTF
-	TRBJ1-1	TRBV3-1/TRBV3-2	-	TGTGCCAGCAGCAAACAGGTCTCCCACACTGAAGCTTTCTTT	CASSKQVSHTEAFF
-	TRBJ2-1	TRBV4-1	TRBD2	TGCGCCAGCAGCCAAGCGGGACTAGCGGGAGCTAATGAGCAGTTCTTC	CASSQAGLAGANEQFF
-	TRBJ1-3	TRBV6-5	-	TGTGCCAGCATTTCTCCCCTAAACACCATATATTTT	CASISPLNTIYF
-	TRBJ2-5	TRBV7-6	-	TGTGCCAGCAGCTTAGGTTTGGGGGCCGGGCAAGAGACCCAGTACTTC	CASSLGLGAGQETQYF
-	TRBJ1-3	TRBV7-2	TRBD1	TGTGCCAGCAGCGAGACAGGGCTAGGCGGAAACACCATATATTTT	CASSETGLGGNTIYF
-	TRBJ2-5	TRBV4-1	-	TGCGCCAGCAGCCGGACAGCCGGGGTGACCCAGTACTTC	CASSRTAGVTQYF
once	TRBJ2-3	TRBV5-6	TRBD2	TGTGCCAGCAGCTTGGACCCCGGGACTCTGCGGGGGGGCACAGATACGCAGTATTTT	CASSLDPGTLRGGTDTQYF
once	TRBJ1-3	TRBV20-1	-	TGCAGTGCCTGGACAGGAAACACCATATATTTT	CSAWTGNTIYF
-	TRBJ2-5	TRBV7-2	TRBD2	TGTGCCAGCAGCTTAGTAGCGGGAGAGGCGGAGACCCAGTACTTC	CASSLVAGEAETQYF
-	TRBJ2-7	TRBV6-2/TRBV6-3	-	TGTGCCAGCAGCCAAACCGGGACAATCTACGAGCAGTACTTC	CASSQTGTIYEQYF
once	TRBJ2-7	TRBV3-1/TRBV3-2	-	TGTGCAGAGTTAATGCCCGGGGAAGTGGACGAGCAGTACTTC	CAELMPGEVDEQYF
-	TRBJ2-1	TRBV7-2	TRBD2	TGTGCCAGCACCTATCTAGCGGGAGGGCTAAATGAGCAGTTCTTC	CASTYLAGGLNEQFF
-	TRBJ2-3	TRBV28	-	TGTGCCAGCCTTCCCGACTCTAGCACAGATACGCAGTATTTT	CASLPDSSTDTQYF
-	TRBJ2-7	TRBV6-5	-	TGTGCCAGCAGTTACTCTTTGACAGGTCGCACCTACGAGCAGTACTTC	CASSYSLTGRTYEQYF
-	TRBJ2-6	TRBV5-8	-	TGTGCCAGCACGGAAGGAGTCTGGGCCAACGTCCTGACTTTC	CASTEGVWANVLTF
-	TRBJ1-3	TRBV7-2	-	TGTGCCAGCAGCTTAGTCAGTCTCTCTGGAAACACCATATATTTT	CASSLVSLSGNTIYF